The rows below give T cell receptor beta chains drawn from one sample of a study of technical replicates of blood from a handful of donors. Clones were sequenced by immunoSEQ multiplex PCR, and TCRdb holds only the in-frame ones, with some missing. The profile shows roughly 15,000 clones, approximately 81% of them singletons. Sequencing was carried out using PBMCs. The receptors come from a human donor in good health. Both conserved end residues are part of each CDR3. Each record gives: D gene, V gene, clone size, J gene, CDR3 DNA, CDR3 protein. A D gene is named only where the DNA matches it firmly. Clone size is not always given. Where it is, it says once, few, many or a class for expanded clones.

D gene: NA
V gene: TRBV10-1
clone size: NA
J gene: TRBJ2-2
CDR3 DNA: TGCGCCAGCAGTGATAACAGAATCACCGGGGAGCTGTTTTTT
CDR3 protein: CASSDNRITGELFF

D gene: TRBD2
V gene: TRBV7-2
clone size: NA
J gene: TRBJ2-7
CDR3 DNA: TGTGCCAGCAGCTTAGGTCCGGGACTAGGCTACGAGCAGTACTTC
CDR3 protein: CASSLGPGLGYEQYF

D gene: TRBD2
V gene: TRBV7-6
clone size: NA
J gene: TRBJ2-5
CDR3 DNA: TGTGCCAGCAGTAGGAATAGCGGGAGGGCAGAGACCCAGTACTTC
CDR3 protein: CASSRNSGRAETQYF

D gene: TRBD2
V gene: TRBV5-1
clone size: NA
J gene: TRBJ2-7
CDR3 DNA: TGCGCCAGCAGCTTAGTTAGCGGGAGCTCCTACGAGCAGTACTTC
CDR3 protein: CASSLVSGSSYEQYF

D gene: TRBD1
V gene: TRBV28
clone size: NA
J gene: TRBJ2-7
CDR3 DNA: TGTGCCAGCATCGGGGGACAGGGGGCGCAGGAGCAGTACTTC
CDR3 protein: CASIGGQGAQEQYF

D gene: TRBD1
V gene: TRBV6-4
clone size: NA
J gene: TRBJ1-5
CDR3 DNA: TGTGCCAGCAGTGGGGACAGGGTCGCCCGTCGCGATCAGCCCCAGCATTTT
CDR3 protein: CASSGDRVARRDQPQHF

D gene: TRBD1
V gene: TRBV28
clone size: NA
J gene: TRBJ2-5
CDR3 DNA: TGTGCCAGCAGGCAGGGACAGCCTGCGGAGACCCAGTACTTC
CDR3 protein: CASRQGQPAETQYF

D gene: TRBD1
V gene: TRBV5-1
clone size: NA
J gene: TRBJ2-3
CDR3 DNA: TGCGCCAGCAGCCCCCGCGCCCCGGGGACAGGGTGGGGCCCAGATACGCAGTATTTT
CDR3 protein: CASSPRAPGTGWGPDTQYF

D gene: TRBD1
V gene: TRBV2
clone size: NA
J gene: TRBJ2-7
CDR3 DNA: TGTGCCAGCATCAGACAGGGCCCAGGTTTAAACGAGCAGTACTTC
CDR3 protein: CASIRQGPGLNEQYF

D gene: NA
V gene: TRBV6-5
clone size: NA
J gene: TRBJ2-1
CDR3 DNA: TGTGCCAGCATCCAAGGTGGGAGCTCCTACAATGAGCAGTTCTTC
CDR3 protein: CASIQGGSSYNEQFF

D gene: NA
V gene: TRBV19
clone size: NA
J gene: TRBJ1-1
CDR3 DNA: TGTGCCAGTGGAGGTGCAGTAAACACTGAAGCTTTCTTT
CDR3 protein: CASGGAVNTEAFF

D gene: NA
V gene: TRBV2
clone size: NA
J gene: TRBJ2-5
CDR3 DNA: TGTGCCAGCAGAGCGGAGACCCAGTACTTC
CDR3 protein: CASRAETQYF

D gene: TRBD1
V gene: TRBV5-1
clone size: NA
J gene: TRBJ2-7
CDR3 DNA: TGCGCCAGCAGCTTTTCAGGGGGCCACGAGCAGTACTTC
CDR3 protein: CASSFSGGHEQYF

D gene: TRBD1
V gene: TRBV5-1
clone size: NA
J gene: TRBJ1-5
CDR3 DNA: TGCGCCAGCAGCTCGACAGGGGTTGATCAGCCCCAGCATTTT
CDR3 protein: CASSSTGVDQPQHF

D gene: TRBD2
V gene: TRBV10-3
clone size: NA
J gene: TRBJ2-1
CDR3 DNA: TGTGCCATCAGTGGGACTAGCGGGGTCTACAATGAGCAGTTCTTC
CDR3 protein: CAISGTSGVYNEQFF

D gene: NA
V gene: TRBV9
clone size: NA
J gene: TRBJ1-1
CDR3 DNA: TGTGCCAGCAGCGTAGGAGTTTTGAACACTGAAGCTTTCTTT
CDR3 protein: CASSVGVLNTEAFF

D gene: NA
V gene: TRBV7-2
clone size: NA
J gene: TRBJ1-4
CDR3 DNA: TGTGCCAGCAGCTTAGATGCAGCCCCGGGGCTGTTTTTT
CDR3 protein: CASSLDAAPGLFF

D gene: NA
V gene: TRBV15
clone size: NA
J gene: TRBJ2-7
CDR3 DNA: TGTGCCACCAGCAGAGACCGGGACACCGTCTACGAGCAGTACTTC
CDR3 protein: CATSRDRDTVYEQYF

D gene: TRBD2
V gene: TRBV7-9
clone size: NA
J gene: TRBJ2-1
CDR3 DNA: TGTGCCAGCACCTATGGGAAACTAGCGGGAGATATTGGCAATGAGCAGTTCTTC
CDR3 protein: CASTYGKLAGDIGNEQFF

D gene: NA
V gene: TRBV2
clone size: NA
J gene: TRBJ1-2
CDR3 DNA: TGTGCCAGCGGGGGGGGGACCTTTTATGGCTACACCTTC
CDR3 protein: CASGGGTFYGYTF

D gene: TRBD2
V gene: TRBV9
clone size: NA
J gene: TRBJ2-5
CDR3 DNA: TGTGCCAGCAGCGTAAGCGCGGGGGGACAAGAGACCCAGTACTTC
CDR3 protein: CASSVSAGGQETQYF

D gene: NA
V gene: TRBV28
clone size: NA
J gene: TRBJ1-5
CDR3 DNA: TGTGCCAGCAGTTTCTTGAATCAGCCCCAGCATTTT
CDR3 protein: CASSFLNQPQHF

D gene: NA
V gene: TRBV7-9
clone size: few
J gene: TRBJ1-4
CDR3 DNA: TGTGCCAGCAGCTTAGTCGTGACAGGAAATGAAAAACTGTTTTTT
CDR3 protein: CASSLVVTGNEKLFF

D gene: NA
V gene: TRBV11-2
clone size: NA
J gene: TRBJ2-3
CDR3 DNA: TGTGCCAGCAGCCAGGACAGCTACTTCACAGATACGCAGTATTTT
CDR3 protein: CASSQDSYFTDTQYF

D gene: TRBD1
V gene: TRBV29-1
clone size: NA
J gene: TRBJ2-3
CDR3 DNA: TGCAGCGCGACCGGGACAGGGGGAAAGGATACGCAGTATTTT
CDR3 protein: CSATGTGGKDTQYF

D gene: NA
V gene: TRBV12-2
clone size: NA
J gene: TRBJ1-2
CDR3 DNA: TGTGCAAGTCGCTTAGGGCAGATTTTCTATGGCTACACCTTC
CDR3 protein: CASRLGQIFYGYTF

D gene: TRBD1
V gene: TRBV28
clone size: NA
J gene: TRBJ1-5
CDR3 DNA: TGTGCCAGCCGGGACAGGGAACAGCCCCAGCATTTT
CDR3 protein: CASRDREQPQHF

D gene: NA
V gene: TRBV5-1
clone size: NA
J gene: TRBJ2-2
CDR3 DNA: TGCGCCAGCAATCTCAGGACCGGGGAGCTGTTTTTT
CDR3 protein: CASNLRTGELFF

D gene: NA
V gene: TRBV4-2
clone size: NA
J gene: TRBJ2-2
CDR3 DNA: TGTGCCAGCAGCCCCTCTGCCCCGGGGACCGGGGAGCTGTTTTTT
CDR3 protein: CASSPSAPGTGELFF

D gene: TRBD1
V gene: TRBV27
clone size: NA
J gene: TRBJ2-2
CDR3 DNA: TGTGCCAGCAGACCGGGACAGTACACCGGGGAGCTGTTTTTT
CDR3 protein: CASRPGQYTGELFF

D gene: TRBD1
V gene: TRBV2
clone size: NA
J gene: TRBJ2-7
CDR3 DNA: TGTGCCAGTGGGGACAGGCCCTCCTACGAGCAGTACTTC
CDR3 protein: CASGDRPSYEQYF

D gene: NA
V gene: TRBV2
clone size: NA
J gene: TRBJ1-3
CDR3 DNA: TGTGCCAGCAGTGAACGGTATACCTCTGGAAACACCATATATTTT
CDR3 protein: CASSERYTSGNTIYF

D gene: NA
V gene: TRBV18
clone size: NA
J gene: TRBJ2-2
CDR3 DNA: TGTGCCAGCTCACCGCAAAGACAAGAGAACACCGGGGAGCTGTTTTTT
CDR3 protein: CASSPQRQENTGELFF

D gene: TRBD1
V gene: TRBV4-1
clone size: NA
J gene: TRBJ2-7
CDR3 DNA: TGCGCCAGCAGCCAAGAAACAGGGGGGAACGAGCAGTACTTC
CDR3 protein: CASSQETGGNEQYF

D gene: TRBD2
V gene: TRBV14
clone size: NA
J gene: TRBJ2-1
CDR3 DNA: TGTGCCAGCAGCTACCTGACTAGCGGGGGGGAGCAGTTCTTC
CDR3 protein: CASSYLTSGGEQFF

D gene: TRBD1
V gene: TRBV4-1
clone size: NA
J gene: TRBJ1-2
CDR3 DNA: TGCGCCAGCAGCCAAGATTTCGGGACAGGGGGCTTTGGCTACACCTTC
CDR3 protein: CASSQDFGTGGFGYTF

D gene: TRBD2
V gene: TRBV18
clone size: NA
J gene: TRBJ2-2
CDR3 DNA: TGTGCCAGCTCACCACCGTCTGGGGGGGACACCGGGGAGCTGTTTTTT
CDR3 protein: CASSPPSGGDTGELFF

D gene: NA
V gene: TRBV27
clone size: NA
J gene: TRBJ2-7
CDR3 DNA: TGTGCCAGCAGTTTACCGGGAACGAAGGTCTACGAGCAGTACTTC
CDR3 protein: CASSLPGTKVYEQYF

D gene: TRBD2
V gene: TRBV7-7
clone size: NA
J gene: TRBJ2-3
CDR3 DNA: TGTGCCAGCAGCTTAGGGCCTAGCGGCAACACAGATACGCAGTATTTT
CDR3 protein: CASSLGPSGNTDTQYF

D gene: NA
V gene: TRBV6-6
clone size: NA
J gene: TRBJ2-7
CDR3 DNA: TGTGCCAGCAGGGCTAGCGGGACAGGAGGGTCCTACGAGCAGTACTTC
CDR3 protein: CASRASGTGGSYEQYF

D gene: TRBD2
V gene: TRBV13
clone size: once
J gene: TRBJ2-5
CDR3 DNA: TGTGCCAGCAGCTTAGGACTAGCGAGGCAAGAGACCCAGTACTTC
CDR3 protein: CASSLGLARQETQYF

D gene: NA
V gene: TRBV6-1
clone size: NA
J gene: TRBJ1-4
CDR3 DNA: TGTGCCAGCAGTGGCGGGGGGCCCGCCGAAAAACTGTTTTTT
CDR3 protein: CASSGGGPAEKLFF

D gene: TRBD2
V gene: TRBV4-2
clone size: NA
J gene: TRBJ2-7
CDR3 DNA: TGTGCCAGCTCCTCAGGACTAGCGAACTACGAGCAGTACTTC
CDR3 protein: CASSSGLANYEQYF

D gene: NA
V gene: TRBV5-1
clone size: NA
J gene: TRBJ2-1
CDR3 DNA: TGCGCCAGCCGGGGGCCTAGCGGCATAGAGCAGTTCTTC
CDR3 protein: CASRGPSGIEQFF

D gene: NA
V gene: TRBV2
clone size: NA
J gene: TRBJ2-2
CDR3 DNA: TGTGCCAGCAAACCGGGCGGAGGTGGGGAGCTGTTTTTT
CDR3 protein: CASKPGGGGELFF

D gene: TRBD2
V gene: TRBV13
clone size: NA
J gene: TRBJ2-1
CDR3 DNA: TGTGCCAGCAGCGAAGGACTAGCGGCCGGGGATGAGCAGTTCTTC
CDR3 protein: CASSEGLAAGDEQFF

D gene: TRBD2
V gene: TRBV4-2
clone size: NA
J gene: TRBJ2-7
CDR3 DNA: TGTGCCAGCAGCCAAGGGGGACTAGCGGGAGGGCATCGGGGGTACGAGCAGTACTTC
CDR3 protein: CASSQGGLAGGHRGYEQYF

D gene: NA
V gene: TRBV2
clone size: NA
J gene: TRBJ2-1
CDR3 DNA: TGTGCCAGCACCGAGCTGAGCTCCTACAATGAGCAGTTCTTC
CDR3 protein: CASTELSSYNEQFF

D gene: NA
V gene: TRBV30
clone size: NA
J gene: TRBJ2-6
CDR3 DNA: TGTGCCTGGAGTGATCCCACCAGGGAAACCCTCTCTGGGGCCAACGTCCTGACTTTC
CDR3 protein: CAWSDPTRETLSGANVLTF

D gene: TRBD2
V gene: TRBV11-3
clone size: NA
J gene: TRBJ2-1
CDR3 DNA: TGTGCCAGCAGCATCAGCGGGGGATCCTACAATGAGCAGTTCTTC
CDR3 protein: CASSISGGSYNEQFF

D gene: NA
V gene: TRBV15
clone size: NA
J gene: TRBJ2-7
CDR3 DNA: TGTGCCACCAGCAGAGACCCAGGGGAAGAGCAGTACTTC
CDR3 protein: CATSRDPGEEQYF

D gene: NA
V gene: TRBV19
clone size: NA
J gene: TRBJ1-5
CDR3 DNA: TGTGCCAGTAGCTTCGCCATACAAATTAATCAGCCCCAGCATTTT
CDR3 protein: CASSFAIQINQPQHF

D gene: TRBD2
V gene: TRBV10-1
clone size: NA
J gene: TRBJ2-7
CDR3 DNA: TGCGCCAGCAGTGATTTCGGGACTAGCGGGAGCCTCCACGAGCAGTACTTC
CDR3 protein: CASSDFGTSGSLHEQYF

D gene: TRBD1
V gene: TRBV28
clone size: NA
J gene: TRBJ1-2
CDR3 DNA: TGTGCCAGCAGATCCGGGACAGGGGGACCCTATGGCTACACCTTC
CDR3 protein: CASRSGTGGPYGYTF

D gene: TRBD1
V gene: TRBV29-1
clone size: NA
J gene: TRBJ2-1
CDR3 DNA: TGCAGCGTTATGACAGGGGAGAGGAATGAGCAGTTCTTC
CDR3 protein: CSVMTGERNEQFF

D gene: TRBD2
V gene: TRBV5-1
clone size: NA
J gene: TRBJ2-5
CDR3 DNA: TGCGCCAGCAGCCTCCGGGCGGGAGAGGAAGAGACCCAGTACTTC
CDR3 protein: CASSLRAGEEETQYF

D gene: NA
V gene: TRBV5-6
clone size: NA
J gene: TRBJ1-1
CDR3 DNA: TGTGCCAGCAGCCCCCAGGACAGTTACACTGAAGCTTTCTTT
CDR3 protein: CASSPQDSYTEAFF

D gene: NA
V gene: TRBV27
clone size: NA
J gene: TRBJ2-7
CDR3 DNA: TGTGCCAGCAGTTTATCGGGGAGGAACTCCTACGAGCAGTACTTC
CDR3 protein: CASSLSGRNSYEQYF